These T cell receptor beta chains were read from a single sample in a study of shared clonotypes between healthy human individuals. Measured with immunoSEQ multiplex PCR; TCRdb has only the in-frame clones, and not every one. The sample has 740,000 or so clones, roughly 73% seen once. Sequenced input: memory CD4+ T cells sorted from blood. These receptors all stem from a woman aged 30 to 39 in good health. CDR3s include the opening cysteine and the closing phenylalanine or tryptophan. The order of the fields is V gene, D gene, clone size, J gene, CDR3 protein, CDR3 DNA. A D gene is named only where the DNA matches it firmly. Rows give clone size only sometimes, using once, few, many, or a class for an expanded clone.

>TRBV28|NA|NA|TRBJ1-4
CASSPPGGAWEKLFF
TGTGCCAGCAGTCCCCCTGGGGGGGCTTGGGAAAAACTGTTTTTT
>TRBV23-1|NA|once|TRBJ2-7
CASTLGRGRMFF
TGCGCCAGCACCCTGGGTCGAGGACGTATGTTCTTC
>TRBV6-5|NA|NA|TRBJ2-7
CASSQNYEQYF
TGTGCCAGCAGTCAAAACTACGAGCAGTACTTC
>TRBV7-2|NA|NA|TRBJ2-7
CASSLSGGGTYEQYF
TGTGCCAGCAGCTTGTCGGGGGGCGGGACCTACGAGCAGTACTTC
>TRBV5-1|NA|NA|TRBJ2-7
CASSLLGQPDEQYF
TGCGCCAGCAGCTTGCTAGGACAGCCAGACGAGCAGTACTTC
>TRBV9|NA|NA|TRBJ2-7
CASSVATPPYEQYF
TGTGCCAGCAGCGTAGCTACTCCCCCCTACGAGCAGTACTTC
>TRBV6-6|NA|NA|TRBJ2-7
CASSYSGRDLSYEQYF
TGTGCCAGCAGTTACTCCGGCAGGGACCTTTCCTACGAGCAGTACTTC
>TRBV25-1|NA|few|TRBJ2-7
CASSRKSYEQYF
TGTGCCAGCAGCAGGAAATCCTACGAGCAGTACTTC
>TRBV28|NA|NA|TRBJ1-6
CASTEVQGFNSPLHF
TGTGCCAGCACGGAGGTGCAGGGTTTTAATTCACCCCTCCACTTT
>TRBV5-1|TRBD1|NA|TRBJ2-7
CASSRLPSGQGSYEQYF
TGCGCCAGCAGCCGCCTTCCCTCGGGACAGGGCTCCTACGAGCAGTACTTC
>TRBV29-1|TRBD2|NA|TRBJ2-1
CSVDSIPGLAGDEQFF
TGCAGCGTTGATAGTATTCCGGGACTAGCGGGAGACGAGCAGTTCTTC
>TRBV10-3|NA|NA|TRBJ1-2
CAISELRADGYTF
TGTGCCATCAGTGAGTTGAGGGCCGATGGCTACACCTTC
>TRBV29-1|NA|NA|TRBJ1-1
CSVGWLNTEAFF
TGCAGCGTTGGATGGTTGAACACTGAAGCTTTCTTT
>TRBV7-2|NA|NA|TRBJ2-7
CASSSQGYEQYF
TGTGCCAGCAGTTCCCAGGGGTACGAGCAGTACTTC
>TRBV28|NA|NA|TRBJ2-1
CASSLQDPNEQFF
TGTGCCAGCAGTTTGCAGGACCCCAATGAGCAGTTCTTC
>TRBV2|TRBD1|NA|TRBJ2-2
CASSVQTGDNTGELFF
TGTGCCAGCAGTGTACAAACAGGGGACAACACCGGGGAGCTGTTTTTT
>TRBV5-4|NA|NA|TRBJ2-3
CASSFDQSTDTQYF
TGTGCCAGCAGCTTCGACCAGAGCACAGATACGCAGTATTTT
>TRBV5-1|TRBD2|NA|TRBJ2-5
CASRSQREREVETQYF
TGCGCCAGCAGATCTCAGCGGGAGAGGGAGGTTGAGACCCAGTACTTC
>TRBV7-8|TRBD1|NA|TRBJ2-4
CASSFRQGAAKNIQYF
TGTGCCAGCAGCTTTCGGCAGGGGGCGGCCAAAAACATTCAGTACTTC
>TRBV6-6|TRBD2|NA|TRBJ2-5
CASSFTSGRSQETQYF
TGTGCCAGCAGTTTTACTAGCGGGAGGTCCCAAGAGACCCAGTACTTC
>TRBV29-1|NA|few|TRBJ1-2
CSVATRGVNYGYTF
TGCAGCGTCGCCACCCGGGGGGTGAACTATGGCTACACCTTC
>TRBV2|NA|NA|TRBJ2-7
CASREDRTYEQYF
TGTGCCAGCAGAGAGGACAGAACCTACGAGCAGTACTTC
>TRBV25-1|NA|NA|TRBJ1-1
CASSERGPPPGNTEAFF
TGTGCCAGCAGTGAAAGGGGTCCCCCGCCGGGGAACACTGAAGCTTTCTTT
>TRBV5-1|NA|NA|TRBJ1-1
CASSLFSSGNTEAFF
TGCGCCAGCAGCTTGTTTTCCTCAGGGAACACTGAAGCTTTCTTT
>TRBV7-9|TRBD2|NA|TRBJ2-7
CASSYTSGRLYEQYF
TGTGCCAGCAGCTATACTAGCGGGAGGTTGTACGAGCAGTACTTC
>TRBV15|NA|NA|TRBJ2-1
CATSREARYEQFF
TGTGCCACCAGCAGAGAGGCGAGATACGAGCAGTTCTTC
>TRBV19|TRBD1|once|TRBJ2-1
CASSDRVGAYNEQFF
TGTGCCAGTAGTGACAGGGTGGGAGCCTACAATGAGCAGTTCTTC
>TRBV5-1|TRBD1|NA|TRBJ1-2
CASSPAGTDYGYTF
TGCGCCAGCAGCCCCGCCGGGACAGACTATGGCTACACCTTC
>TRBV28|TRBD1|NA|TRBJ1-5
CASSSPGGGDQPQHF
TGTGCCAGCTCCTCCCCAGGGGGAGGAGATCAGCCCCAGCATTTT
>TRBV18|NA|NA|TRBJ2-7
CASSPPGLKYEQYF
TGTGCCAGCTCACCGCCGGGACTGAAATACGAGCAGTACTTC
>TRBV28|TRBD2|few|TRBJ2-7
CASSKGLAITYEQYF
TGTGCCAGCTCCAAAGGACTAGCAATAACCTACGAGCAGTACTTC
>TRBV7-8|NA|once|TRBJ2-7
CASTFRGSYEQYF
TGTGCCAGCACTTTCCGGGGTTCCTACGAGCAGTACTTC
>TRBV7-6|TRBD2|NA|TRBJ2-3
CASSLLAGEFTDTQYF
TGTGCCAGCAGCTTACTAGCGGGAGAATTCACAGATACGCAGTATTTT
>TRBV7-2|NA|few|TRBJ2-7
CASSLSSFGIEQYF
TGTGCCAGCAGCTTGTCTTCCTTCGGTATTGAGCAGTACTTC
>TRBV6-5|NA|few|TRBJ2-7
CASSYRGATYEQYF
TGTGCCAGCAGTTATCGGGGGGCTACCTACGAGCAGTACTTC
>TRBV29-1|NA|many|TRBJ1-1
CILQRNTEAFF
TGCATCCTCCAGAGGAACACTGAAGCTTTCTTT
>TRBV5-4|TRBD2|NA|TRBJ2-2
CASSRLGTSGNTGELFF
TGTGCCAGCAGCCGCCTTGGGACTAGCGGAAACACCGGGGAGCTGTTTTTT
>TRBV7-9|NA|NA|TRBJ1-1
CASSLVLMNTEAFF
TGTGCCAGCAGCTTAGTACTGATGAACACTGAAGCTTTCTTT
>TRBV5-1|TRBD1|NA|TRBJ2-1
CASSGGSGQGYNEQFF
TGCGCCAGCAGCGGCGGCTCGGGACAGGGCTACAATGAGCAGTTCTTC
>TRBV5-1|TRBD1|NA|TRBJ2-1
CASSSLGQGYNEQFF
TGCGCCAGCAGCTCCTTGGGACAGGGCTACAATGAGCAGTTCTTC
>TRBV5-1|TRBD1|NA|TRBJ1-3
CASSEGTAGNTIYF
TGCGCCAGCAGCGAAGGGACAGCTGGAAACACCATATATTTT
>TRBV6-6|NA|NA|TRBJ2-7
CASSSLRYEQYF
TGTGCCAGCAGTTCCTTACGGTACGAGCAGTACTTC
>TRBV29-1|TRBD2|NA|TRBJ2-7
CSVEIGERDSYEQYF
TGCAGCGTTGAAATCGGAGAGCGGGACTCCTACGAGCAGTACTTC
>TRBV30|NA|NA|TRBJ1-2
CAWKTLNYGYTF
TGTGCCTGGAAAACCCTTAACTATGGCTACACCTTC
>TRBV28|TRBD2|NA|TRBJ2-3
CASSFLPSGGGTDTQYF
TGTGCCAGCAGTTTTCTACCTAGCGGGGGTGGCACAGATACGCAGTATTTT
>TRBV19|NA|few|TRBJ2-3
CASSLRPTPSDTQYF
TGTGCCAGTAGTCTGCGCCCGACACCCTCAGATACGCAGTATTTT
>TRBV5-6|NA|few|TRBJ1-2
CASSGRGQPLYGYTF
TGTGCCAGCAGCGGAAGAGGACAGCCTCTCTATGGCTACACCTTC
>TRBV27|TRBD1|NA|TRBJ1-3
CASSLTGGNTIYF
TGTGCCAGCAGTTTGACAGGGGGCAACACCATATATTTT
>TRBV6-6|TRBD2|few|TRBJ2-7
CASSYARGGGSYEQYF
TGTGCCAGCAGTTATGCCCGGGGGGGCGGGAGCTACGAGCAGTACTTC
>TRBV7-2|TRBD2|few|TRBJ2-3
CASSLGTSVDTQYF
TGTGCCAGCAGCTTAGGGACTAGCGTAGATACGCAGTATTTT
>TRBV27|NA|NA|TRBJ1-4
CASSLLDRPEKLFF
TGTGCCAGCAGTTTACTCGACAGGCCTGAAAAACTGTTTTTT
>TRBV7-9|TRBD2|NA|TRBJ2-1
CASSLGLAEYNEQFF
TGTGCCAGCAGCTTAGGACTAGCGGAATACAATGAGCAGTTCTTC
>TRBV28|NA|NA|TRBJ2-7
CASTPGGSSYEQYF
TGTGCCAGCACCCCCGGCGGGTCGTCCTACGAGCAGTACTTC
>TRBV28|TRBD2|NA|TRBJ2-7
CASSRTSGYYEQYF
TGTGCCAGCAGCAGGACTAGCGGATACTACGAGCAGTACTTC
>TRBV6-5|TRBD1|NA|TRBJ2-7
CASSYNRGVGDYEQYF
TGTGCCAGCAGTTACAACAGGGGGGTTGGCGACTACGAGCAGTACTTC